Each of the 9 T cell receptor beta chains below was sequenced from the same sample in a study of T cell clonotyping in hematopoietic cell transplantation (dated by TCRdb to the early 2020s). The library was made by the immunoSEQ multiplex PCR assay. This immuneACCESS table, as held by TCRdb, lists in-frame sequences with V and J called but not all clones. Of the missing ones, under half trace to an unresolved V gene in checked studies; the others have no known cause. Present in this sample are tens of thousands of clones, roughly 96% of which were seen just once. The leading ten clones occupy 1.5% to 2% of the sample. Sample time point, as interpreted from the label and publication: recipient sample about 28 days before transplant, after cytoreduction. Sequenced material: peripheral blood mononuclear cells, taken before stem cell transplant. These receptor sequences come from a man aged 35-49 years with chronic myeloid leukemia. Some clones in this sample may be carry-over from other donors' samples.

The CDR3 spells CASSLWSGETQYF. In nucleotides, the CDR3 is TGTGCCAGCAGCTTATGGTCGGGGGAGACCCAGTACTTC. The V gene is TRBV7-6, the J gene TRBJ2-5; D is perhaps TRBD2 (5 bases). The CDR3 totals 13 residues. Germline CDR1 is SGHVS and CDR2 is FNYEAQ. Trimming took 2 bases from V and 5 from J, leaving 9 bases between them. Full variable domain (rest looked up from reference TRBV7-6 and TRBJ2-5): GAGVSQSPRYKVTKRGQDVALRCDPISGHVSLYWYRQALGQGPEFLTYFNYEAQQDKSGLPNDRFSAERPEGSISTLTIQRTEQRDSAMYRCASSLWSGETQYFGPGTRLLVL.

The J gene is TRBJ2-7, the V gene TRBV25-1; a possible D gene is TRBD1 (6 bases). The CDR3 has 15 residues. Germline CDR1 MGHDK, CDR2 SYGVNS. V shed 4 bases and J shed 0 bases, with 13 bases lying between them. This CDR3 is CASSATGALSYEQYF. The DNA of the CDR3 is TGTGCCAGCAGTGCGACAGGCGCCCTCTCCTACGAGCAGTACTTC.

The chain couples TRBV7-8 to TRBJ2-5; D call uncertain. V lost 1 base, J lost 2 bases, and 8 bases lay in between. This CDR3 contains 14 residues. Germline assignment: CDR1 SGHVS and CDR2 FQNEAQ. In DNA, the CDR3 is TGTGCCAGCAGCTTAGTGGGTACACAAGAGACCCAGTACTTC. Encoded protein: CASSLVGTQETQYF.

The V gene is TRBV11-2, the J gene TRBJ1-1, with D tentatively TRBD1 (5 bases). The ends were cut back, 3 bases at V and 3 bases at J, with 14 bases in the middle. Germline-derived CDR1 and CDR2 are SGHAT and FQNNGV. The CDR3 consists of 15 residues. The CDR3 sequence: CASSFPGVMYTEAFF. The CDR3 nucleotides read TGTGCCAGCAGCTTTCCGGGGGTTATGTACACTGAAGCTTTCTTT.

The V gene is TRBV19, the J gene TRBJ1-2; TRBD1 might be the D (6 bases). The CDR3 is 11 amino acids. V gave up 4 bases and J gave up 8 bases, with 8 bases separating them. CDR1 and CDR2 from the germline V gene are LNHDA and SQIVND (reference sequence). CDR3 in DNA: TGTGCCAGTAGTACCAGGGGCGGCTACACCTTC. Translating gives CASSTRGGYTF. The variable domain in full, with the rest retrieved from reference TRBV19 and TRBJ1-2, is DGGITQSPKYLFRKEGQNVTLSCEQNLNHDAMYWYRQDPGQGLRLIYYSQIVNDFQKGDIAEGYSVSREKKESFPLTVTSAQKNPTAFYLCASSTRGGYTFGSGTRLTVV.

J is TRBJ1-3 and V is TRBV13; D unresolved. Germline V lookup: CDR1 PRHDT, CDR2 FYEKMQ (reference sequence). The V end lost 4 bases, the J end lost 0 bases, and 4 bases lay between the germline ends. The CDR3 is made up of 13 amino acids. Here the CDR3 DNA reads TGTGCCAGCAGCTCCCTCTCTGGAAACACCATATATTTT. It encodes CASSSLSGNTIYF.

This clone was observed a single time. This rearrangement joins TRBV29-1 to TRBJ2-7, with 9 bases matching TRBD1. This CDR3 is 14 amino acids long. Unmatched junction bases numbered 8, after V lost 4 bases and J lost 4 bases. Germline lookup yields CDR1 SQVTM and CDR2 ANQGSEA. CDR3 amino acids: CSVGGTGLSYEQYF. DNA of the CDR3: TGCAGCGTTGGGGGGACAGGGTTGTCTTACGAGCAGTACTTC.

V gene TRBV5-6 combines with J gene TRBJ1-1; TRBD1 might be the D (5 bases). Germline V gene sequence: CDR1 SGHDT, CDR2 YYEEEE. The CDR3 is 16 residues long. The germline V and J ends were trimmed by 0 bases and 5 bases, with 17 bases remaining between them. CDR3 amino acids: CASSLVLGDWGTEAFF. CDR3 nucleotide sequence: TGTGCCAGCAGCTTGGTGCTGGGGGATTGGGGAACTGAAGCTTTCTTT.

V and J are TRBV7-9 and TRBJ1-5, with 9 bases aligning to TRBD1. The CDR3 loop spans 14 amino acids. The V gene end was trimmed by 1 base and the J gene end by 6 bases; junction bases not matched to a gene: 1. CDR1 and CDR2 (germline): SEHNR, FQNEAQ (reference sequence). Here the CDR3 reads CASSLGGQGQPQHF. CDR3 in DNA: TGTGCCAGCAGCTTAGGGGGACAGGGTCAGCCCCAGCATTTT.